This TCR beta chain was recorded in a study of beta chain features in type 1 diabetes (dated by TCRdb to between 2018 and 2020). Context from the whole study: Mean age, gender distribution, total cell number and subset yield did not differ between patients and healthy donors. A total of some 110 million sorted cells were examined across all samples, and the number of cells per subset was strongly correlated with RNA yield. In the study, recently diagnosed type 1 diabetes patients and matched healthy donors were compared on the TCRB repertoires of their sorted circulating CD4+ T cell subsets. Regulatory and stem cell-like memory subsets were isolated from only 8 patients and roughly eight healthy donors, whereas naive and central memory subsets came from all 30 or so donors. Here is what the overall study found, with its caveats: At VDJ recombination sites, patients with type 1 diabetes made fewer insertions and deleted more nucleotides, a pattern implying thymic rearrangement abnormalities. Because small numbers of individuals were included in the HLA sub-analyses, any influence of HLA type on TCRB rearrangement was left unresolved. Sequencing cDNA rather than genomic DNA could over-represent highly expressing activated cells, although activation and CD3 levels did not differ between groups. Shorter templates might have been favored by PCR, but patient and control samples were amplified and corrected together, so both groups would have been affected equally by any skew. In all four CD4+ subsets, TCRB CDR3 length was moderately but significantly shorter in type 1 diabetes patients. Naive, central memory and regulatory TCRB repertoires appeared to be more similar among patients than among healthy donors.

This clone was seen only a few times. The antigen it recognizes is unknown. Base quality data are lacking; no much larger clone is found one base away. All of the isolated RNA was reverse transcribed with the High Capacity cDNA Reverse Transcription Kit, so expressed TCRB transcripts were sequenced. Deep immunoSEQ sequencing was applied to naive, central memory and regulatory T cell samples, giving an average of roughly 3.5 million total reads per sample. After sorted cells were lysed in RLT buffer, RNA was extracted with DNase-treated RNeasy Micro or Mini kits, with the choice depending on cell number. To prevent cross-contamination, every cell subset was processed on its own, while patient and healthy donor samples were processed together. Using the immunoSEQ multiplex PCR, TCRB sequences were amplified from cDNA into 87-bp fragments spanning the CDR3 region. The amplicons were sequenced using the Illumina HiSeq platform. The paper's data handling went like this. Synthetic template baselines were used to correct PCR bias computationally, reads within Hamming distance 2 were collapsed, and singletons that could not be merged were discarded. By aligning reads against IMGT, V, D and J genes, CDR3 length, and insertions or deletions at six rearrangement sites were assigned. Within each subset, clonotype counts were normalized to sorted cell number, after which true diversity and Gini coefficients were computed with the tcR R package. The overlap coefficient, calculated on TCRB nucleotide sequences, was used to quantify repertoire sharing. As a proxy for the pre-selection repertoire, out-of-frame TCRB sequences from naive cells were analyzed. TCRdb retrieved this table from immuneACCESS and kept in-frame rearrangements only. Not all clones are present; in checked studies, unresolved V genes account for under half, and no reason is known for the remainder. V and J calls and clone size follow that table, whereas D and trimming were derived from the DNA. The sample table contains roughly 400,000 clones; only one count was recorded for more than 12% of them. The ten most abundant clones make up more than 0.015% of the sample.

Each donor gave one peripheral blood draw, averaging approximately 0.12 L, which was collected into heparinised tubes. Naive, central memory, regulatory and stem cell-like memory CD4+ T cells were sorted on a BD FACSAria II using a panel including CD45RO, CCR7, CD25, CD127, CD95 and CD27. Purity was above 95% for every sorted population. Right away, PBMCs were isolated by Lymphoprep density gradient centrifugation and were stained directly, with no culture step. So that batch effects would be minimized, each experiment stained and sorted samples in pairs, pairing one healthy donor with one patient. The sequence was collected from a young woman in good health. Material: naive CD4+ T cells from blood. Read against the paper, the sample's cell subset or site label means: true naive CD4+ T cells.

The base sequence is TGTGCCAGCAGTTCGTCCGGGACAGGGAATACAGATACGCAGTATTTT. This codes for CASSSSGTGNTDTQYF. Recombination linked TRBV28 to TRBJ2-3, and 9 bases in between align with TRBD1. Via the germline V gene, CDR1 is MDHEN and CDR2 SYDVKM. Here V drops 4 bases and J drops 3 bases, and the junction holds 8 bases not matched to any gene. From its cysteine to its phenylalanine, the CDR3 spans 16 amino acids. Kept here is only the CDR3 DNA, which spans 48 bases and is read in frame from base 1.